Reported below is one TCR beta chain. No antigen is known for it. Germline V gene data show CDR1 as MDHEN and CDR2 as SYDVKM. The CDR3 runs 14 residues. V lost 5 bases and J 3 bases, leaving 14 bases between the germline ends. The sample comes from a study of CD8 T cells in ankylosing spondylitis. Study-level results: A motif in TCR beta, a set of 8 or 9 highly homologous variants, appeared characteristic of ankylosing spondylitis blood.

TCRdb independently ran MiXCR on the 5' RACE reads; one entry per CDR3 protein. This sample has about 130,000 distinct CDR3 sequences; approximately 9.9% occur once, and the top ten carry more than 3%. The chain has TRBV28 and TRBJ2-7, with D possibly matching TRBD1 (6 bases). The source material was blood, either unsorted or a sorted T cell fraction (not recorded which). This receptor was taken from a male donor with ankylosing spondylitis or in good health (not recorded which). In DNA, the CDR3 is TGTGCCAGCAGTACAACCCAGGGGTTCTACGAGCAGTACTTC. Amino acid sequence: CASSTTQGFYEQYF.